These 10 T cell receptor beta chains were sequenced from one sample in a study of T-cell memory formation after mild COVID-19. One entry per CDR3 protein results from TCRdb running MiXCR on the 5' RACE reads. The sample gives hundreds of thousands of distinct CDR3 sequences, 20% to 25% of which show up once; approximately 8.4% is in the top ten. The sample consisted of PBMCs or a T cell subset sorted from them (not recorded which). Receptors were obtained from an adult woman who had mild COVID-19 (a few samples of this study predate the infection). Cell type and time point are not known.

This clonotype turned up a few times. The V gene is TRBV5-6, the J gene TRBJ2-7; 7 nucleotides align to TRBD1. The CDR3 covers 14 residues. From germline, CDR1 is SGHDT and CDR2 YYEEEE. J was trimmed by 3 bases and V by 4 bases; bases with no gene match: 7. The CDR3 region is CASSTWDRSYEQYF. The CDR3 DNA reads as TGTGCCAGCAGCACGTGGGACAGAAGCTACGAGCAGTACTTC.

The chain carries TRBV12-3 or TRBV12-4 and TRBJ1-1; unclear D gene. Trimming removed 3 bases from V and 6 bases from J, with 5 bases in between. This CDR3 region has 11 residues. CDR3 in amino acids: CASSFQAEAFF. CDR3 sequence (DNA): TGTGCCAGCAGTTTCCAGGCTGAAGCTTTCTTT.

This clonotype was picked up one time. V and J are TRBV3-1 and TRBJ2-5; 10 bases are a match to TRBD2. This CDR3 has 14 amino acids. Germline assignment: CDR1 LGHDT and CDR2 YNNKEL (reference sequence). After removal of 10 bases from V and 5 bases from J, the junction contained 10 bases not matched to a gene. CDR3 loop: CATARLAGVETQYF. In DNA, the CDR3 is TGTGCCACCGCCCGGCTAGCGGGGGTGGAGACCCAGTACTTC.

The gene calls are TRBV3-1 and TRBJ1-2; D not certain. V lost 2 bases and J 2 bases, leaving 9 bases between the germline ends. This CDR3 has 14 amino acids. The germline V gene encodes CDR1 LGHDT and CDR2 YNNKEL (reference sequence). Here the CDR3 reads CASSQLNSNYGYTF. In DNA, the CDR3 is TGTGCCAGCAGCCAACTTAATTCAAACTATGGCTACACCTTC.

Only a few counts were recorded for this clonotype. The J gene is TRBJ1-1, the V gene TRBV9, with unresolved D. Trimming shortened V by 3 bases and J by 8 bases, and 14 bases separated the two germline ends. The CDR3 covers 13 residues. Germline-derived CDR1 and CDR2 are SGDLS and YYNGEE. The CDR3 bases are TGTGCCAGCAGCGGACGGACGGAGATAGAAGCTTTCTTT. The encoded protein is CASSGRTEIEAFF.

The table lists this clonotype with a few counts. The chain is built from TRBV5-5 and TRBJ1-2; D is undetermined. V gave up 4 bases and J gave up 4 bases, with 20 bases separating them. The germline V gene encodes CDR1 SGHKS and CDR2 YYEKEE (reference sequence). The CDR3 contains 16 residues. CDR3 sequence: CASSQWAPLSGYGYTF. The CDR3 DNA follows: TGTGCCAGCAGCCAGTGGGCCCCCCTGTCCGGCTATGGCTACACCTTC.

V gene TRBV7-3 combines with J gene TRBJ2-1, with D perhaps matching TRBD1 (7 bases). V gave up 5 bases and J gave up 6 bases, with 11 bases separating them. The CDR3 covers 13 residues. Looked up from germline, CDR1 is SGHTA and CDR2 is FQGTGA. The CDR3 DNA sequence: TGTGCCAGCAGCGTCCAGGGGGGCAATGAGCAGTTCTTC. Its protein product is CASSVQGGNEQFF.

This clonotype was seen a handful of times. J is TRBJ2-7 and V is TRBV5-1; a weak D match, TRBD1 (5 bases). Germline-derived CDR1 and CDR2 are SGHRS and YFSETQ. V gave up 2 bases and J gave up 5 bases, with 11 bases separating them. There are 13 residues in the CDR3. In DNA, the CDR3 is TGCGCCAGCAGCTTCATAAGGGGCGACGAGCAGTACTTC. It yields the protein CASSFIRGDEQYF.

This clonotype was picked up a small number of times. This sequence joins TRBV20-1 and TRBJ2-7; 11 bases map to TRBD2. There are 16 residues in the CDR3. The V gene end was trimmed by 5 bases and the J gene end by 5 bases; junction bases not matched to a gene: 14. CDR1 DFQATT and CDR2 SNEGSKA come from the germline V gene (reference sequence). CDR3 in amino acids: CSARPSGGIFWHEQYF. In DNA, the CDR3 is TGCAGTGCTCGGCCTAGCGGGGGGATCTTTTGGCACGAGCAGTACTTC.

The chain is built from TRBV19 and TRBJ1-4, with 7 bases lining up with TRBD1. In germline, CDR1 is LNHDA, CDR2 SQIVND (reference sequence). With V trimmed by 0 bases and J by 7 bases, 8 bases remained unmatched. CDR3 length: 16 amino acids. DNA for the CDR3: TGTGCCAGTAGTATAGATCGGGACAGATGGTTTGAAAAACTGTTTTTT. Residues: CASSIDRDRWFEKLFF.